The sequence of this TCR beta chain was determined in a study of CXCR3 chemokines and chemotherapy response in bladder cancer (dated 2022 in TCRdb). Looking at the study overall: The study examined whether intratumoral CXCR3 chemokine system activity predicted chemotherapy response in human bladder cancer.

V and J lose 0 bases and 0 bases, and a span of 6 bases separates them. In the germline V gene (reference sequence), CDR1 corresponds to SGHNT and CDR2 to YYREEE. From the cysteine through the phenylalanine, the CDR3 covers 14 amino acids. The DNA shown is the 42-base CDR3, in frame from base 1. Many counts were recorded for this clonotype. Its specific antigen is unknown. No per-base quality is available; no much larger clone lies one base away. The library relied on PCR. Reads for this sample came from an Illumina HiSeq 2500. The public reads were reanalyzed by TCRdb: fastp trimming at Q25, MiXCR alignment, in-frame beta chains only. Identical CDR3 proteins give one entry, which carries the most common genes and DNA. This sample is represented by more than 4,500 distinct CDR3 sequences; roughly 14% of them were singletons. The top ten constitute 11% of the sample.

This TCR was sampled from a human donor with bladder cancer that responded to neoadjuvant chemotherapy. The rearranged chain carries TRBV5-4 and TRBJ1-2; D gene: possibly TRBD1, on 5 matching bases. Sampling was conducted from a patient whose treatment included neoadjuvant chemotherapy. The nucleotide sequence reads TGTGCCAGCAGCTTGGGACAGCCTAACTATGGCTACACCTTC. Translation gives CASSLGQPNYGYTF.